This T cell receptor beta chain was identified in a study of shared clonotypes between healthy human individuals (dated by TCRdb to about 2020). General notes on the study: The cohort included three men and a couple of women between 18 and 49 years of age. For each donor, CD4 naive and CD4 memory were each run on three plates, CD8 naive on two plates, and CD8 memory on one plate. Blood TCR repertoires of four to six healthy adults were deeply sequenced to estimate repertoire size and the extent of clonotype sharing between individuals. Libraries were prepared and TCR repertoires were sequenced by different laboratories using diverse techniques, in order to increase sequencing depth and limit assay-specific biases. Between about 0.94 and 8.9 billion PBMCs per donor were obtained by leukapheresis.

What the study reported, not specific to this receptor: Compared with non-shared clonotypes, clonotypes shared by all four sorted-subset donors had higher generation probabilities. Based on pairwise subsampling, the degree of clonotype sharing among donors was expected to be affected by sequencing depth. Because the study included only a small number of donors, the genetic and exposure-history diversity represented was limited. Naive subsets generally had larger estimated clonotype richness than memory subsets did. Even with the large sequencing depth, rarefaction of the sorted-subset datasets indicated that sequencing was incomplete. Sampling was restricted to blood, and TCR repertoires in tissues likely differ from the TCR repertoires found in blood. About 5% of naive CD4, 3.5% of naive CD8, approximately 2% of memory CD4, and approximately 0.4% of memory CD8 clonotypes were shared across four donors.

The donors were healthy, HIV-negative adults with no recently reported acute infections or vaccinations. Every donor was a Caucasian adult residing in Nashville, Tennessee, USA. CD4+ T cells were enriched through magnetic negative selection, after which naive cells were positively selected on CD45RA and the remaining negative fraction served as the memory subset. Blood was collected by leukapheresis, and PBMCs were isolated by Ficoll-Histopaque density gradient centrifugation and then cryopreserved in liquid nitrogen vapor phase. Analytical flow cytometry was used to check the purity and quantity of every magnetically sorted T cell population. Genomic DNA was isolated from every sorted fraction and measured by UV absorbance on a Nanodrop 2000c. The CDR3 runs 13 amino acids, cysteine and phenylalanine included. The DNA shown is the 39-base CDR3, in frame from base 1. Taken from the germline V gene, the CDR1 and CDR2 loops are ENHRY and SYGVKD. The V end loses 8 bases and the J end loses 2 bases, and a stretch of 11 bases separates them.

Using the deep immunoSEQ assay, TCR CDR3 regions were amplified from genomic DNA by multiplex PCR. Extracted genomic DNA from each cell subset was distributed evenly across all wells of several immunoSEQ 96-well plates, and each plate was treated as a replicate. For sorted subsets, approximately 0.2 ug of genomic DNA, equivalent to 30,000 or so T cell genomes, went into each replicate PCR. Purified libraries were measured with a Qubit 3.0 fluorometer, size-checked on a Bioanalyzer 2100, and measured again with the KAPA Library Quantification kit. A separate single-read 150-cycle Illumina NextSeq 550 flow cell was used to sequence each immunoSEQ 96-well plate. Regarding the original processing steps: Because the immunoSEQ output included only junctional sequences and no quality scores, the filtering could not be the same as the filtering used for full-length reads. To assign V/J genes and CDR3, sequences were annotated against IMGT germline references using PyIR, a Python wrapper for IgBLAST v1.9. Reads were removed for weak V/J assignments (E-value above 1e-6), missing CDR3, stop codons, out-of-frame junctions, or ambiguous translated residues. V3J clonotypes were defined by identical inferred V gene, J gene, and CDR3 amino acid sequence. Percentage overlap between repertoires was computed as shared unique clonotypes divided by the size of the smaller repertoire. Three approaches were used to assess repertoire richness: RTK rarefaction, the Chao1 estimator, and Recon v2.1 estimates of unobserved clonotypes. Generation probabilities for all TCRbeta clonotypes obtained by the gDNA method from a handful of donors were computed using OLGA. TCRdb stores this immuneACCESS table with in-frame sequences only. Part of the clones is absent; in the studies checked, under half of the shortfall reflects unresolved V genes, and no reason is known for the rest. That table furnishes V, J and clone size, whereas the DNA furnished D and trimming. The sample contains fewer than 200,000 clones, approximately 61% of them found a single time. Of the sample, about 10% is held by the ten largest clones.

A word on this clone: Its antigen remains undetermined. The sample holds no much larger clone one base away, and base qualities are not on file.

This receptor was taken from a man in his thirties or forties in good health. The chain is made from TRBV10-3 and TRBJ2-3, with TRBD2 tentatively as D gene (6 bases match). The material sequenced was memory CD4+ T cells sorted from blood. This specimen's cell subset or site label, interpreted: CD45RA-negative fraction. The sequenced DNA: TGTGCCATCGGGTTAGCGGACACAGATACGCAGTATTTT. Its translation reads: CAIGLADTDTQYF.